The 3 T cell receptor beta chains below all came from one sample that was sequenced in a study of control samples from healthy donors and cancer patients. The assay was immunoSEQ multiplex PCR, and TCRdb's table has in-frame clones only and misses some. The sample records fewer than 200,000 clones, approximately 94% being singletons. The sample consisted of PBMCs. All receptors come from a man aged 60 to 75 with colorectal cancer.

The CDR3 spells CASSEGFRYEADTQYF. CDR3 nucleotide sequence: TGTGCCAGCAGTGAAGGTTTCAGATACGAGGCAGATACGCAGTATTTT. The rearrangement uses TRBV6-1 and TRBJ2-3; D remains unclear. The CDR3 covers 16 residues. Germline CDR1 reads MNHNS; CDR2 reads SASEGT. Deletions cut 1 base from V and 4 bases from J, with 15 bases between.

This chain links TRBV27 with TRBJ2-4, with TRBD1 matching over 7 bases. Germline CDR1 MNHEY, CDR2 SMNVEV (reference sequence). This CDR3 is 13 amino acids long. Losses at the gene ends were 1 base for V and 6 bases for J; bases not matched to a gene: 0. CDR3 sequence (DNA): TGTGCCAGCAGTTTATGGGACAGAAACATTCAGTACTTC. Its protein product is CASSLWDRNIQYF.

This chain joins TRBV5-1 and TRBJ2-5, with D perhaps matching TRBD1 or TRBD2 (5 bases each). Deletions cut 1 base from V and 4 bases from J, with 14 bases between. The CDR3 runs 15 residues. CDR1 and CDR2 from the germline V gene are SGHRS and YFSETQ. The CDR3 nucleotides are TGCGCCAGCAGCTTGTTCCCCGGGACGGGAGAGACCCAGTACTTC. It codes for CASSLFPGTGETQYF.